This entry concerns a single T cell receptor (beta chain). Its antigen remains unidentified. Trimming removed 5 bases from V and 9 bases from J; junction bases left unmatched: 4. The CDR3 runs to 12 residues. Per the germline V gene, CDR1 is LNHNV and CDR2 is YYDKDF (reference sequence). This sample stems from a study of shared clonotypes between healthy human individuals. Study-level findings and limits: Rarefaction analysis demonstrated incomplete sorted-subset sequencing notwithstanding large depth.

The authors' processing: ImmunoSEQ supplied junction-only sequences lacking quality scores, so filtering was different. Libraries were prepared by immunoSEQ multiplex PCR; TCRdb keeps only in-frame clonotypes and omits some of them. V and J calls and clone size are as listed in that table; D and trimming were resolved from the DNA. The sample contains fewer than 850,000 clones, about 90% of which appear only once. This receptor was identified in a young man in good health. Some clones in this sample may be carry-over from other donors' samples. The genes are TRBV15 and TRBJ2-1; 7 positions agree with TRBD2. Sequencing was performed on memory CD8+ T cells from PBMCs. Subset: CD45RO+ cells pooled with CCR7-negative TemRA cells. CDR3 residues: CATSSREVEQFF. The CDR3 nucleotides are TGTGCCACCAGCTCTCGGGAGGTTGAGCAGTTCTTC.